Given below is one TCR beta chain in context. Its cognate antigen is unknown. This sample was included in a study of PD-1 blockade in classical Hodgkin lymphoma. Study results and caveats: Diminished baseline TCR diversity has been reported in newly diagnosed patients relative to healthy donors. Patients who initiated nivolumab within 1 year of ASCT were excluded.

Clones were read by immunoSEQ multiplex PCR, and TCRdb kept only the in-frame ones, dropping some. This table holds approximately 89,000 clones, over 70% found once. The V gene end was trimmed by 3 bases and the J gene end by 4 bases; junction bases not matched to a gene: 12. The CDR3 sequence is 19 residues long. Germline CDR1 SGHAT, CDR2 FQNNGV. All the patients suffered relapse after autologous stem cell transplantation, and brentuximab vedotin exposure differed. Best responses included complete response and partial response; otherwise, the best response was progressive disease. The V gene is TRBV11-2, the J gene TRBJ2-1, with TRBD2 matching 13 bases. Sequencing used peripheral blood mononuclear cells (PBMCs), obtained at baseline. The sequence was obtained from a human donor with classical Hodgkin lymphoma. The CDR3 DNA sequence: TGTGCCAGCAGCTTGACCGGGACTAGCGGGACACCTCTTTACAATGAGCAGTTCTTC. Translated: CASSLTGTSGTPLYNEQFF.